Below are 20 T cell receptor beta chains sequenced from a single sample in a study of blood T cell repertoires in COVID-19. Data came from immunoSEQ multiplex PCR; TCRdb stores just in-frame clones and leaves some out. This table holds under 80,000 clones, about 80% found once. Sample: peripheral blood. These receptors were obtained from a woman in her sixties with acute or convalescent COVID-19.

The chain has TRBV30 and TRBJ2-5; weak D call: TRBD2 (6 bases). Deletions cut 2 bases from V and 4 bases from J, with 8 bases between. The CDR3 totals 12 residues. Germline V CDR1 and CDR2: GTSNPN, SVGIG (reference sequence). CDR3 sequence (DNA): TGTGCCTGGAGTTCCGGGGGAGAGACCCAGTACTTC. Translation gives CAWSSGGETQYF.

This chain links TRBV4-2 with TRBJ1-2, with TRBD1 identical over 8 bases. Per germline, CDR1 LGHNA and CDR2 YNFKEQ. The V segment lost 2 bases and the J segment 7 bases; nucleotides outside the gene matches: 9. The CDR3 consists of 15 residues. The CDR3 sequence is CASSQPDRVEGGYTF. CDR3 sequence (DNA): TGTGCCAGCAGCCAACCGGACAGGGTAGAAGGTGGCTACACCTTC.

This chain links TRBV9 with TRBJ2-3, with 7 bases fitting TRBD2. This CDR3 has 15 residues. Germline CDR1 SGDLS, CDR2 YYNGEE. J gave up 1 base and V 3 bases, and 5 bases lay outside the gene matches. The CDR3 spells CASSEEAGGTDTQYF. The CDR3 DNA reads as TGTGCCAGCAGCGAAGAGGCGGGGGGCACAGATACGCAGTATTTT.

J is TRBJ1-4 and V is TRBV19; D unresolved. The germline V gene has CDR1 LNHDA and CDR2 SQIVND (reference sequence). Trimming stripped 5 bases from V and 5 bases from J, with 6 bases between. The length of the CDR3 is 12 residues. CDR3 bases: TGTGCCAGTAGTCGCCAGAATGAAAAACTGTTTTTT. Amino acids: CASSRQNEKLFF.

Only one count was recorded for this clone. The DNA of the CDR3 is TGTGCCAGCAGCGTAGACAGCAAAGAGACCCAGTACTTC. It specifies CASSVDSKETQYF. This chain uses TRBV9 with TRBJ2-5; no clear D. V lost 0 bases to trimming and J lost 3 bases, with 6 bases between them. CDR3 size: 13 residues. Germline V lookup: CDR1 SGDLS, CDR2 YYNGEE.

The genes are TRBV25-1 and TRBJ2-7; TRBD1 matches at 10 bases. The CDR3 is made up of 16 amino acids. The germline V gene has CDR1 MGHDK and CDR2 SYGVNS. V lost 5 bases and J lost 4; bases outside the gene matches: 11. In DNA, the CDR3 is TGTGCCAGCAGTCCCCAGGGGGGGACAGGGGATTACGAGCAGTACTTC. Amino acids: CASSPQGGTGDYEQYF.

The chain carries TRBV6-1 and TRBJ2-1; 10 bases are shared with TRBD2. CDR1 and CDR2 from the germline V gene are MNHNS and SASEGT. The CDR3 is made up of 15 amino acids. After removal of 2 bases from V and 8 bases from J, the junction contained 6 bases not matched to a gene. CDR3 sequence reads: CASSEILAGRDEQFF. CDR3 nucleotide sequence: TGTGCCAGCAGTGAAATACTAGCGGGGCGAGATGAGCAGTTCTTC.

The table lists this clone with a count of one. The rearrangement joins TRBV18 to TRBJ1-5; 11 bases map to TRBD1. This CDR3 has 17 residues. Trimming took 1 base from V and 6 from J; bases not matched to a gene: 8. In germline, CDR1 is KGHSH, CDR2 LQKENI. CDR3 sequence: CASSPRDPGTGGQPQHF. The CDR3 bases are TGTGCCAGCTCACCACGTGATCCAGGGACAGGGGGTCAGCCCCAGCATTTT.

This clone was seen ten or more times. The chain couples TRBV6-5 to TRBJ2-1, with 7 bases matching TRBD2. Per the germline V gene, CDR1 is MNHEY and CDR2 is SVGAGI. This CDR3 comprises 14 residues. Trimming removed 5 bases from V and 7 bases from J; junction bases left unmatched: 8. The CDR3 DNA follows: TGTGCCAGCAGTAGAAGCGGGGCGGGGAATGAGCAGTTCTTC. As protein: CASSRSGAGNEQFF.

This clone occurred many times. V is TRBV6-2 or TRBV6-3 and J is TRBJ1-1, with TRBD1 as a possible D gene (5 bases). This CDR3 is 13 amino acids long. Germline V gene lookup returns CDR1 MNHEY and CDR2 SVGEGT. Trimming left V 6 bases short and J 0 bases short, with 8 bases between. CDR3: CASSGDLNTEAFF. CDR3 in DNA: TGTGCCAGCAGCGGGGACTTGAACACTGAAGCTTTCTTT.

The J gene is TRBJ2-3, the V gene TRBV5-1; possibly TRBD1 for D (6 bases). This CDR3 region has 14 residues. Germline CDR1 SGHRS, CDR2 YFSETQ. Trimming took off 5 bases at V and 4 bases at J, with 14 bases between the two ends. The CDR3 sequence: CASRLYQGPDTQYF. Here the CDR3 DNA reads TGCGCCAGCAGGCTCTATCAGGGGCCAGATACGCAGTATTTT.

The chain couples TRBV19 to TRBJ2-3; D remains unclear. V lost 5 bases, J lost 0 bases, and 9 bases lay in between. Germline CDR1 reads LNHDA; CDR2 reads SQIVND (reference sequence). The CDR3 covers 14 residues. The CDR3 is CASSPRQSTDTQYF. The CDR3 DNA is TGTGCCAGTAGTCCCCGACAAAGCACAGATACGCAGTATTTT. Using reference TRBV19 and TRBJ2-3 for the parts outside the CDR3, the full variable domain is DGGITQSPKYLFRKEGQNVTLSCEQNLNHDAMYWYRQDPGQGLRLIYYSQIVNDFQKGDIAEGYSVSREKKESFPLTVTSAQKNPTAFYLCASSPRQSTDTQYFGPGTRLTVL.

The V gene is TRBV6-2 or TRBV6-3, the J gene TRBJ2-3, with 9 nucleotides matching TRBD2. V was pared by 2 bases and J by 1 base, with 4 bases of the junction left unmatched. The CDR3 consists of 16 residues. Per germline, CDR1 MNHEY and CDR2 SVGEGT. CDR3 amino acids: CASSYRAGGGTDTQYF. The CDR3 DNA reads as TGTGCCAGCAGTTACAGGGCGGGGGGGGGCACAGATACGCAGTATTTT.

This clone was counted once. The chain carries TRBV3-1 (or the pseudogene TRBV3-2) and TRBJ1-5, with D perhaps matching TRBD1 (6 bases). Germline CDR1 is LGHDT and CDR2 is YNNKEL (reference sequence). The CDR3 contains 15 residues. Trimming removed 1 base at V and 2 bases at J, with 9 bases between. CDR3 sequence: CASSQGRGGNQPQHF. CDR3 sequence (DNA): TGTGCCAGCAGCCAAGGCAGGGGCGGCAATCAGCCCCAGCATTTT.

This clone was found once. This sequence joins TRBV6-6 and TRBJ2-3; 13 bases map to TRBD2. Germline-derived CDR1 and CDR2 are MNHNY and SVGAGI (reference sequence). CDR3 length equals 16 residues. The V and J ends lost 1 base and 4 bases, in that order; junction bases with no gene match: 2. In DNA, the CDR3 is TGTGCCAGCAGTTACTGGACTAGCGGGGGAGCAGATACGCAGTATTTT. Translating it yields CASSYWTSGGADTQYF.

The chain links TRBV7-3 to TRBJ2-1; maybe TRBD2 (6 bases). Germline V gene lookup returns CDR1 SGHTA and CDR2 FQGTGA. The CDR3 loop spans 14 amino acids. Trimming took 2 bases from V and 12 from J, leaving 17 bases between them. DNA for the CDR3: TGTGCCAGCAGCTTAGATCCGGGGGTTTCCACGCAGTTCTTC. Its translation is CASSLDPGVSTQFF.

The V and J genes are TRBV3-1 (or the pseudogene TRBV3-2) and TRBJ1-2; D not resolved. V was trimmed by 4 bases and J by 4 bases, leaving 16 bases between them. The CDR3 is made up of 15 amino acids. CDR1 is LGHDT, CDR2 YNNKEL, per germline (reference sequence). The CDR3 bases are TGTGCCAGCAGCCCTCAACCCGGGAACCCCTATGGCTACACCTTC. Its protein product is CASSPQPGNPYGYTF.

This clone was seen only a few times. The CDR3 loop is CASSQAGASGRTEAFF. DNA for the CDR3: TGTGCCAGCAGCCAAGCTGGGGCGTCTGGAAGGACTGAAGCTTTCTTT. The gene calls are TRBV3-1 (or the pseudogene TRBV3-2) and TRBJ1-1, with TRBD1 as a possible D gene (5 bases). This CDR3 contains 16 residues. The V end lost 1 base, the J end lost 5 bases, and 17 bases lay between the germline ends. CDR1 and CDR2 (germline): LGHDT, YNNKEL (reference sequence).

The sample holds one count of this clone. The CDR3 DNA is TGTGCCTGGAGTGTAGCGGCAGGGGGTAACACTGAAGCTTTCTTT. This sequence encodes CAWSVAAGGNTEAFF. This chain joins TRBV30 and TRBJ1-1, with 7 positions matching TRBD1. The V and J ends lost 0 bases and 2 bases, in that order; junction bases with no gene match: 6. The CDR3 spans 15 residues. Germline CDR1 is GTSNPN and CDR2 is SVGIG (reference sequence). The whole variable domain, remainder taken from reference TRBV30 and TRBJ1-1, is SQTIHQWPATLVQPVGSPLSLECTVEGTSNPNLYWYRQAAGRGLQLLFYSVGIGQISSEVPQNLSASRPQDRQFILSSKKLLLSDSGFYLCAWSVAAGGNTEAFFGQGTRLTVV.

V gene TRBV7-3 combines with J gene TRBJ2-7; tentatively, D is TRBD2 (6 bases). This CDR3 is 15 amino acids long. The ends were cut back, 4 bases at V and 4 bases at J, with 17 bases in the middle. Looked up from germline, CDR1 is SGHTA and CDR2 is FQGTGA. CDR3 nucleotide sequence: TGTGCCAGCAGCTCACAACCCGGGACTGTTTACGAGCAGTACTTC. Amino acids: CASSSQPGTVYEQYF. Drawing the rest from reference TRBV7-3 and TRBJ2-7, the complete variable domain is GAGVSQTPSNKVTEKGKYVELRCDPISGHTALYWYRQSLGQGPEFLIYFQGTGAADDSGLPNDRFFAVRPEGSVSTLKIQRTERGDSAVYLCASSSQPGTVYEQYFGPGTRLTVT.